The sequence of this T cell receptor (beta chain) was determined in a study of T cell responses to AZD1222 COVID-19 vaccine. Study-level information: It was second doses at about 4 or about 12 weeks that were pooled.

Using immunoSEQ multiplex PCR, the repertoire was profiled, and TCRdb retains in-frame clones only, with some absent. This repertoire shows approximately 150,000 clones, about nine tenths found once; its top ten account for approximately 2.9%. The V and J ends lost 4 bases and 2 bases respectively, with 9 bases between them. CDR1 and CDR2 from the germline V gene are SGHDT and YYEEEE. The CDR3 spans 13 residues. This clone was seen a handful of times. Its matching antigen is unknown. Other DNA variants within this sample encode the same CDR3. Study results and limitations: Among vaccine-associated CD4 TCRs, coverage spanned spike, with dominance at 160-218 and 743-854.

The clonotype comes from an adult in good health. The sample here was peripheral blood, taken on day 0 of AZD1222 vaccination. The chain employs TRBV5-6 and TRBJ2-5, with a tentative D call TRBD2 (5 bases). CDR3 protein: CASSPTGQETQYF. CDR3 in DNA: TGTGCCAGCAGCCCCACGGGGCAAGAGACCCAGTACTTC.